This TCR beta chain was captured in a study of persistence of HIV-infected CD4 T cells. Cells were stimulated with overlapping HIV-1 Gag 15-mer peptides. Sorting selected CD4+ T cells upregulating both CD40 ligand and CD69. Donors were HIV-1-infected adults who began suppressive ART during chronic infection. The ends were cut back, 6 bases at V and 0 bases at J, with 7 bases in the middle. The CDR3 is 13 residues long. CDR1 and CDR2 (germline): LNHDA, SQIVND (reference sequence). Overall study results and limits: Degenerate expanded CDR3beta sequences were enriched among CMV- and Gag-responding cells. CMV- and Gag-responding cells had lower TCRbeta richness than CD3/CD28-responding cells.

In this sample, this clone turned up once. What it binds is not known. The libraries were made with immunoSEQ version 4 in survey mode. Sequencing used immunoSEQ multiplex PCR; TCRdb keeps in-frame clones, though not all of them. In the table there are about 25,000 clones, 74% of which are singletons. This clonotype originated in an adult man with HIV who was CMV-seropositive. The sequencing used CD4+ T cells sorted from PBMCs after approximately 20-hour stimulation, collected from a patient who received antiretroviral therapy. The chain links TRBV19 to TRBJ2-3; D not certain. CDR3 residues: CASSDTSTDTQYF. For the CDR3, the DNA is TGTGCCAGTAGCGACACTAGCACAGATACGCAGTATTTT.